This T cell receptor (beta chain) came from a study of CD8 T cells in Susac syndrome. For the study at large: Among sequenced Susac syndrome patients, over five had active disease and 8 or 9 were in remission. The Susac syndrome patients were therapy-naive, on corticosteroids, or on intravenous immunoglobulin alone at blood draw.

This clonotype was recorded once. The antigen is undetermined. Broader study findings: No clonal expansion appeared among CD4+ T cells in Susac patients. The relatively small number of individuals in the TCR sequencing and HLA analysis was acknowledged by the study.

Looked up from germline, CDR1 is MGHDK and CDR2 is SYGVNS. Trimming removed 5 bases at V and 1 base at J, with 8 bases between. The CDR3 spans 13 residues. Reverse transcription used about 0.5 to 1 ug RNA and random hexamers. One entry per CDR3 protein, called by TCRdb with MiXCR from the immunoSEQ multiplex PCR reads. The profile covers about 140,000 distinct CDR3 sequences, with 85% to 95% appearing a single time and roughly 0.14% taken by the ten largest. The chain links TRBV25-1 to TRBJ1-1; tentatively, D is TRBD1 (6 bases). Specimen: CD4+ T cells from PBMCs. This receptor was taken from a human donor with Susac syndrome. The CDR3 nucleotides are TGTGCCAGCAGTCGACAGGCGAACACTGAAGCTTTCTTT. It specifies CASSRQANTEAFF.